A selection of T cell receptor beta chains follows, all from one sample in a study of long-term antiretroviral therapy in people with HIV. The assay was immunoSEQ multiplex PCR, and TCRdb's table has in-frame clones only and misses some. The sample lists fewer than 30,000 clones, roughly 80% occurring once. The sample here was unsorted PBMCs, taken 3 years after starting antiretroviral therapy. Source of these receptors: a man in his forties or fifties with HIV. The CDR3 runs from the conserved cysteine through the conserved F or W. The order of the fields is CDR3 DNA, CDR3 protein, J gene, D gene, clone size, V gene. A D gene is named only where the DNA matches it firmly. Clone sizes are given selectively: once, few, many, or a class where the clone is expanded.

cdr3_nt: TGCGCCAGCAGCTCCTTTGGGGGGTACTACGAGCAGTACTTC
cdr3_aa: CASSSFGGYYEQYF
j_call: TRBJ2-7
d_call: NA
clone_size: NA
v_call: TRBV5-1

cdr3_nt: TGTGCCAGCAGTTACTCAGGCGGGAGGGCCGCTAGGGAGCAGTTCTTC
cdr3_aa: CASSYSGGRAAREQFF
j_call: TRBJ2-1
d_call: TRBD2
clone_size: NA
v_call: TRBV6-6

cdr3_nt: TGTGCCAGCAGTCCCACCCCAAACGCACCCTACGAGCAGTACTTC
cdr3_aa: CASSPTPNAPYEQYF
j_call: TRBJ2-7
d_call: NA
clone_size: NA
v_call: TRBV2

cdr3_nt: TGCGCCAGCAGCTTGATCCAGGGGCACGAGCAGTACTTC
cdr3_aa: CASSLIQGHEQYF
j_call: TRBJ2-7
d_call: NA
clone_size: NA
v_call: TRBV5-1

cdr3_nt: TGTGCCAGCAGCATCGGAAGCTCCTATAATTCACCCCTCCACTTT
cdr3_aa: CASSIGSSYNSPLHF
j_call: TRBJ1-6
d_call: NA
clone_size: NA
v_call: TRBV11-2

cdr3_nt: TGTGCCAGCAGTGAAGAAGGGGCAGGCCCACAAGAGACCCAGTACTTC
cdr3_aa: CASSEEGAGPQETQYF
j_call: TRBJ2-5
d_call: NA
clone_size: NA
v_call: TRBV25-1

cdr3_nt: TGTGCCAGCAGCTTAGCGTGGGCAAACACCGGGGAGCTGTTTTTT
cdr3_aa: CASSLAWANTGELFF
j_call: TRBJ2-2
d_call: NA
clone_size: NA
v_call: TRBV7-9

cdr3_nt: TGTGCCAGCAGCATTGACAGGGCATGGGGTGGCTACACCTTC
cdr3_aa: CASSIDRAWGGYTF
j_call: TRBJ1-2
d_call: TRBD1
clone_size: NA
v_call: TRBV11-2

cdr3_nt: TGTGCCAGCAGCGATAGCGGGAGGATCAGAGATACGCAGTATTTT
cdr3_aa: CASSDSGRIRDTQYF
j_call: TRBJ2-3
d_call: TRBD2
clone_size: NA
v_call: TRBV9

cdr3_nt: TGCGCCAGCAGCCAAGATCAATGGCAGGGGCCCACCGGGGAGCTGTTTTTT
cdr3_aa: CASSQDQWQGPTGELFF
j_call: TRBJ2-2
d_call: NA
clone_size: NA
v_call: TRBV4-3

cdr3_nt: TGTGCCAGCAGCGTAGAGGACAGACTCTATGGCTACACCTTC
cdr3_aa: CASSVEDRLYGYTF
j_call: TRBJ1-2
d_call: NA
clone_size: NA
v_call: TRBV9

cdr3_nt: TGTGCCACCAGCCCCCACCTCGTACTAGCGGGGGGCCAAGAGACCCAGTACTTC
cdr3_aa: CATSPHLVLAGGQETQYF
j_call: TRBJ2-5
d_call: TRBD2
clone_size: NA
v_call: TRBV15

cdr3_nt: TGTGCCAGCTCACCAGCACAGGGCAATTCACCCCTCCACTTT
cdr3_aa: CASSPAQGNSPLHF
j_call: TRBJ1-6
d_call: NA
clone_size: NA
v_call: TRBV18

cdr3_nt: TGTGCCAGCAGCATACCCGGGACACTCTTCTACACCTTC
cdr3_aa: CASSIPGTLFYTF
j_call: TRBJ1-2
d_call: NA
clone_size: few
v_call: TRBV11-2

cdr3_nt: TGTGCCAGCAGCTTAGCGCAGGGAATGAACACTGAAGCTTTCTTT
cdr3_aa: CASSLAQGMNTEAFF
j_call: TRBJ1-1
d_call: NA
clone_size: NA
v_call: TRBV11-2

cdr3_nt: TGTGCCAGCAGATCTTCGGGGGACCGCAATGAGCAGTTCTTC
cdr3_aa: CASRSSGDRNEQFF
j_call: TRBJ2-1
d_call: NA
clone_size: NA
v_call: TRBV25-1

cdr3_nt: TGTGCCAGCTCACAGGGGCTTTTGGACATTCAGTACTTC
cdr3_aa: CASSQGLLDIQYF
j_call: TRBJ2-4
d_call: NA
clone_size: NA
v_call: TRBV18

cdr3_nt: TGTGCCAGCAGTCCTCGGGACGGCGGGGAGCTGTTTTTT
cdr3_aa: CASSPRDGGELFF
j_call: TRBJ2-2
d_call: NA
clone_size: NA
v_call: TRBV28

cdr3_nt: TGTGCCAGTAGAGGACAGGCACCTTTCGGGGAGCTGTTTTTT
cdr3_aa: CASRGQAPFGELFF
j_call: TRBJ2-2
d_call: TRBD1
clone_size: NA
v_call: TRBV19

cdr3_nt: TGTGCCAGCAGCTTATACGGGGGCGTAGGGGAGACCCAGTACTTC
cdr3_aa: CASSLYGGVGETQYF
j_call: TRBJ2-5
d_call: NA
clone_size: NA
v_call: TRBV7-7

cdr3_nt: TGCGCCAGCAGCAGTTCGGGGGCCTCTGGAAACACCATATATTTT
cdr3_aa: CASSSSGASGNTIYF
j_call: TRBJ1-3
d_call: NA
clone_size: NA
v_call: TRBV5-1

cdr3_nt: TGCGCCAGCAGCTTGCTAGCGGGGGGGCCTAATGAGCAGTTCTTC
cdr3_aa: CASSLLAGGPNEQFF
j_call: TRBJ2-1
d_call: TRBD2
clone_size: NA
v_call: TRBV5-1

cdr3_nt: TGTGCCAGTAGTATATACGGGGTATCCGACACCGGGGAGCTGTTTTTT
cdr3_aa: CASSIYGVSDTGELFF
j_call: TRBJ2-2
d_call: NA
clone_size: NA
v_call: TRBV19

cdr3_nt: TGTGCCACCACCCCCCGACGGGGGACGAATGAAAAACTGTTTTTT
cdr3_aa: CATTPRRGTNEKLFF
j_call: TRBJ1-4
d_call: NA
clone_size: NA
v_call: TRBV15

cdr3_nt: TGTGCCAGCAGCAAAAGAGATGAAAAACTGTTTTTT
cdr3_aa: CASSKRDEKLFF
j_call: TRBJ1-4
d_call: NA
clone_size: NA
v_call: TRBV21-1

cdr3_nt: TGTGCCAGCAGTGCGTCAGGGGTTAATGAAAAACTGTTTTTT
cdr3_aa: CASSASGVNEKLFF
j_call: TRBJ1-4
d_call: NA
clone_size: few
v_call: TRBV2

cdr3_nt: TGTGCCAGCTCACCTCCCCGGGGTAGCGGGGGGCCTAGCACAGATACGCAGTATTTT
cdr3_aa: CASSPPRGSGGPSTDTQYF
j_call: TRBJ2-3
d_call: TRBD2
clone_size: NA
v_call: TRBV18

cdr3_nt: TGTGCCTGGAGTGTACAAGGCTATGAGCAGTTCTTC
cdr3_aa: CAWSVQGYEQFF
j_call: TRBJ2-1
d_call: NA
clone_size: NA
v_call: TRBV30

cdr3_nt: TGCGCCAGCAGCCAACGCCCGCGTAGGCAGGGGGAACTAATTGGGAACTATGGCTACACCTTC
cdr3_aa: CASSQRPRRQGELIGNYGYTF
j_call: TRBJ1-2
d_call: TRBD1
clone_size: NA
v_call: TRBV4-1

cdr3_nt: TGTGCCAGCAGACGGGGGGGGCCCGTAAATGAAAAACTGTTTTTT
cdr3_aa: CASRRGGPVNEKLFF
j_call: TRBJ1-4
d_call: NA
clone_size: NA
v_call: TRBV27

cdr3_nt: TGTGCCAGAAGCCGTCGTCCCAAGCGGGGATCACCCCTCCACTTT
cdr3_aa: CARSRRPKRGSPLHF
j_call: TRBJ1-6
d_call: NA
clone_size: once
v_call: TRBV5-3

cdr3_nt: TGTGCCAGCAACCCCGGTGGAGATACGCAGTATTTT
cdr3_aa: CASNPGGDTQYF
j_call: TRBJ2-3
d_call: NA
clone_size: NA
v_call: TRBV7-9

cdr3_nt: TGTGCCAGCAGCTCCAACCTTCTAGGGCCCAAGAACGAGCAGTACTTC
cdr3_aa: CASSSNLLGPKNEQYF
j_call: TRBJ2-7
d_call: NA
clone_size: NA
v_call: TRBV11-2

cdr3_nt: TGTGCCAGCAGACGGACTAGCGGGAAAAGCGAGCAGTACTTC
cdr3_aa: CASRRTSGKSEQYF
j_call: TRBJ2-7
d_call: TRBD2
clone_size: NA
v_call: TRBV7-2

cdr3_nt: TGTGCCAGCAGTGAGCGCCAAGATACGCAGTATTTT
cdr3_aa: CASSERQDTQYF
j_call: TRBJ2-3
d_call: NA
clone_size: NA
v_call: TRBV6-1

cdr3_nt: TGTGCCAGCAGTACCCATGGACAGGGCCGAAACAATGAGCAGTTCTTC
cdr3_aa: CASSTHGQGRNNEQFF
j_call: TRBJ2-1
d_call: TRBD1
clone_size: NA
v_call: TRBV6-6

cdr3_nt: TGTGCCAGCAGCTTAACTACCCCCGGGACAGGGGCCTACGAGCAGTACTTC
cdr3_aa: CASSLTTPGTGAYEQYF
j_call: TRBJ2-7
d_call: TRBD1
clone_size: NA
v_call: TRBV13